This is a list of T cell receptor beta chains from one sample in a study of cytomegalovirus exposure and HLA in healthy donors. The protocol was immunoSEQ multiplex PCR, while the TCRdb copy is restricted to in-frame clones and leaves out a portion. The sample carries about 86,000 clones, over 75% recorded once. The sample comprised PBMCs. Receptors originate from a male donor in good health and CMV-seropositive. CDR3s include the opening cysteine and the closing phenylalanine or tryptophan. The order of the fields is J gene, V gene, D gene, clone size, CDR3 protein, CDR3 DNA. D genes are given only for firm matches. A row's size may be missing; if present it is once, few, many or a size class.

TRBJ2-7	TRBV4-1	TRBD2	NA	CASSQPTSGRYYEQYF	TGCGCCAGCAGCCAACCGACTAGCGGGAGATACTACGAGCAGTACTTC
TRBJ2-2	TRBV29-1	NA	NA	CSVARKEGTGELFF	TGCAGCGTTGCGCGCAAAGAGGGCACTGGGGAGCTGTTTTTT
TRBJ2-1	TRBV6-5	TRBD2	NA	CASCTGLASDEQFF	TGTGCCAGTTGTACAGGACTAGCGTCCGATGAGCAGTTCTTC
TRBJ2-1	TRBV7-2	TRBD2	few	CASSISWTSGRADNEQFF	TGTGCCAGCAGCATTAGTTGGACTAGCGGGAGGGCAGACAATGAGCAGTTCTTC
TRBJ2-1	TRBV5-1	NA	NA	CASSLIGSAYNEQFF	TGCGCCAGCAGCTTGATCGGGAGTGCCTACAATGAGCAGTTCTTC
TRBJ2-7	TRBV9	TRBD2	NA	CASSVAGTSVYEQYF	TGTGCCAGCAGCGTAGCCGGGACTAGCGTTTACGAGCAGTACTTC
TRBJ2-2	TRBV29-1	NA	NA	CSLYDGTFPPGHQYFYNTGELFF	TGCAGCCTGTATGACGGGACTTTTCCTCCGGGCCATCAATATTTCTATAACACCGGGGAGCTGTTTTTT
TRBJ2-3	TRBV6-5	NA	NA	CASSYQFTDTQYF	TGTGCCAGCAGTTATCAGTTTACAGATACGCAGTATTTT
TRBJ1-3	TRBV13	NA	NA	CASSSRDSGNTIYF	TGTGCCAGCAGCTCCCGGGACTCTGGAAACACCATATATTTT
TRBJ2-1	TRBV5-4	TRBD1	NA	CASSAGQGEQFF	TGTGCCAGCAGCGCCGGACAGGGCGAGCAGTTCTTC
TRBJ2-1	TRBV27	TRBD2	NA	CASRLAGGLGEQFF	TGTGCCAGCAGGCTAGCGGGAGGGCTTGGGGAGCAGTTCTTC
TRBJ2-2	TRBV7-2	TRBD2	NA	CASSYPRGGPVGELFF	TGTGCCAGCAGCTACCCACGGGGGGGGCCCGTCGGGGAGCTGTTTTTT
TRBJ2-1	TRBV15	TRBD2	NA	CATSRQGTSGKDEQFF	TGTGCCACCAGCAGACAAGGGACTAGCGGGAAGGATGAGCAGTTCTTC
TRBJ2-1	TRBV5-4	TRBD1	NA	CASKHTGQGDNEQFF	TGTGCCAGCAAACACACGGGACAGGGCGACAATGAGCAGTTCTTC
TRBJ1-1	TRBV28	TRBD1	NA	CASTEVGTGYLAEAFF	TGTGCCAGCACCGAAGTGGGGACAGGGTATTTGGCTGAAGCTTTCTTT
TRBJ2-1	TRBV27	TRBD2	NA	CASSLMGGRAIGDEQFF	TGTGCCAGCAGTTTAATGGGCGGGAGGGCCATAGGAGATGAGCAGTTCTTC
TRBJ2-7	TRBV6-5	NA	NA	CASSYSGLGTHYEQYF	TGTGCCAGCAGTTACTCGGGATTGGGGACACACTACGAGCAGTACTTC
TRBJ1-3	TRBV19	NA	few	CASSIQGQLSGNTIYF	TGTGCCAGTAGTATCCAGGGTCAATTGTCTGGAAACACCATATATTTT
TRBJ2-7	TRBV4-1	TRBD2	NA	CASSQEGVSGGSSYEQYF	TGCGCCAGCAGCCAAGAGGGGGTTAGCGGGGGGAGCTCCTACGAGCAGTACTTC
TRBJ2-7	TRBV5-6	NA	NA	CASSSDSSYEQYF	TGTGCCAGCAGCTCGGACAGCTCCTACGAGCAGTACTTC
TRBJ2-5	TRBV5-1	TRBD2	NA	CASSGDGRKETQYF	TGCGCCAGCAGCGGGGACGGGAGGAAAGAGACCCAGTACTTC
TRBJ2-3	TRBV5-1	TRBD2	NA	CASSLGLAGFTDTQYF	TGCGCCAGCAGCTTGGGGCTAGCGGGATTCACAGATACGCAGTATTTT
TRBJ1-2	TRBV7-9	TRBD1	NA	CASSVTGGVGYTF	TGTGCCAGCAGCGTTACAGGGGGCGTTGGCTACACCTTC
TRBJ1-2	TRBV6-1	TRBD1	NA	CASSHRDRAGYGYTF	TGTGCCAGCAGTCACCGGGACAGGGCGGGCTATGGCTACACCTTC
TRBJ2-1	TRBV5-4	TRBD1	NA	CASTPGQGYNEQFF	TGTGCCAGCACACCGGGACAGGGGTACAATGAGCAGTTCTTC
TRBJ2-1	TRBV12-5	TRBD2	NA	CASGLEVLLAGGGNEQFF	TGTGCTAGTGGTTTGGAAGTCTTACTAGCGGGAGGAGGGAATGAGCAGTTCTTC
TRBJ1-5	TRBV27	NA	NA	CASRLTGNQPQHF	TGTGCCAGCAGGTTGACAGGCAATCAGCCCCAGCATTTT
TRBJ2-1	TRBV6-4	TRBD2	NA	CASSEGSGSSNEQFF	TGTGCCAGCAGTGAGGGTAGCGGGAGTTCCAATGAGCAGTTCTTC
TRBJ2-5	TRBV5-1	NA	NA	CASSFNLGAAETQYF	TGCGCCAGCAGCTTTAATCTGGGGGCAGCTGAGACCCAGTACTTC
TRBJ2-3	TRBV7-9	TRBD2	NA	CASSREGRADTQYF	TGTGCCAGCAGCAGAGAAGGGAGGGCAGATACGCAGTATTTT
TRBJ2-7	TRBV11-2	NA	NA	CASSPEGESSYEQYF	TGTGCCAGCAGCCCCGAGGGGGAGAGCTCCTACGAGCAGTACTTC
TRBJ2-7	TRBV4-2	NA	NA	CASSQERGSPTYEQYF	TGTGCCAGCAGCCAAGAGAGGGGGTCCCCTACCTACGAGCAGTACTTC
TRBJ1-5	TRBV7-2	NA	few	CASSSSGRPNQPQHF	TGTGCCAGCAGCTCATCTGGCAGGCCCAATCAGCCCCAGCATTTT
TRBJ1-2	TRBV28	TRBD1	NA	CATGTGNYGYTF	TGTGCCACCGGGACAGGGAACTATGGCTACACCTTC
TRBJ2-7	TRBV28	TRBD1	NA	CASSLWGTGPGDYEQYF	TGTGCCAGCAGTTTATGGGGGACAGGGCCTGGGGATTACGAGCAGTACTTC
TRBJ2-7	TRBV7-3	NA	NA	CASSLSGGPSYEQYF	TGTGCCAGCAGCTTAAGTGGCGGGCCATCCTACGAGCAGTACTTC
TRBJ2-7	TRBV30	TRBD1	NA	CAWRVPGTGYHEQYF	TGTGCCTGGAGGGTCCCCGGGACAGGGTACCACGAGCAGTACTTC
TRBJ2-7	TRBV2	TRBD1	NA	CASSAGGHEQYF	TGTGCCAGCAGCGCAGGGGGACACGAGCAGTACTTC
TRBJ2-1	TRBV14	NA	NA	CASSDKLGYEQFF	TGTGCCAGCAGCGACAAACTAGGCTATGAGCAGTTCTTC
TRBJ1-1	TRBV4-1	TRBD1	few	CASSREGQGGTEAFF	TGCGCCAGCAGCCGCGAAGGACAGGGGGGAACTGAAGCTTTCTTT